This paragraph covers one TCR beta chain sequence. The antigen remains unidentified. The data are from a study of OX40 agonist ivuxolimab in advanced cancers. Study overall: Clinicians treated patients with ivuxolimab, an agonistic anti-OX40 (CD134) antibody. A partial response was reached by three patients: one with hepatocellular carcinoma and two with cutaneous melanoma. General study findings and limits: Relative to CD4+, CD8+ T cells held more expanded clones on average. In the expanded peripheral T cells, antigen specificity was never determined.

With 0 bases clipped from V and 4 bases from J, the junction kept 7 bases outside the gene matches. This CDR3 is 16 amino acids long. Germline loops: CDR1 LNHDA, CDR2 SQIVND (reference sequence). The repertoire was sequenced with immunoSEQ multiplex PCR; TCRdb's copy has only in-frame clones and lacks some. This table holds 50,000 to 70,000 clones, 80% to 95% found once. Sample: CD4+ or CD8+ T cells sorted from blood, taken in a trial of the OX40 agonist ivuxolimab. V is TRBV19 and J is TRBJ1-2, with 8 positions matching TRBD1. The clonotype comes from an adult with an advanced solid tumor such as melanoma, head and neck, liver or kidney cancer. CDR3 coding DNA: TGTGCCAGTAGTATAGACTCCCCGACAGGGGCCTATGGCTACACCTTC. Residues: CASSIDSPTGAYGYTF.